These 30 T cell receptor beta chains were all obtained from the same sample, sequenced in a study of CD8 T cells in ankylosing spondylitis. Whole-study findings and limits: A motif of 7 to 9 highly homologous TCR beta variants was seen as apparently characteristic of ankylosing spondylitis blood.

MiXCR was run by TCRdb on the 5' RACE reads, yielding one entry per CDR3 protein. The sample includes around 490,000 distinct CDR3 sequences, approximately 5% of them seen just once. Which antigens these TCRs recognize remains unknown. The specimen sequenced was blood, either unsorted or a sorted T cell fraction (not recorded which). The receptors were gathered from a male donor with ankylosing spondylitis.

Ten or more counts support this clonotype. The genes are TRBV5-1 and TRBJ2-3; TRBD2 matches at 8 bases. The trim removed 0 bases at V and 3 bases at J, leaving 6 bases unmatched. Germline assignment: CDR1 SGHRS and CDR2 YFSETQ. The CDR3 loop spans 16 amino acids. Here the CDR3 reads CASSLVRGGSTDTQYF. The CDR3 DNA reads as TGCGCCAGCAGCTTGGTTCGCGGGGGGTCAACAGATACGCAGTATTTT.

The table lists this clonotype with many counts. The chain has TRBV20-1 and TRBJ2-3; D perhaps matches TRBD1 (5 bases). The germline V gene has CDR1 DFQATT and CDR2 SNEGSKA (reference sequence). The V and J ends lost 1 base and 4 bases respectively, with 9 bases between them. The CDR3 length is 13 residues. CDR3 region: CSARGGPADTQYF. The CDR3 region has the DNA TGCAGTGCTAGAGGGGGCCCGGCAGATACGCAGTATTTT.

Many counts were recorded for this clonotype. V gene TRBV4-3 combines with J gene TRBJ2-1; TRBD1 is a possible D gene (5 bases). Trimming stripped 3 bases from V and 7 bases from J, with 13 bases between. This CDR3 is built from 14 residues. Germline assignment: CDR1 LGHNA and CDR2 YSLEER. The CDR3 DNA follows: TGCGCCAGCAGCCACAGACAGCGTACGAATGAGCAGTTCTTC. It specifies CASSHRQRTNEQFF.

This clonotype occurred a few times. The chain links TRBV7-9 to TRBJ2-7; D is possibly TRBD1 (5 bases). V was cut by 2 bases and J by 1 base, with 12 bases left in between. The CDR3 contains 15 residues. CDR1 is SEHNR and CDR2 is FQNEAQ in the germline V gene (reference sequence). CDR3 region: CASSLFGAASYEQYF. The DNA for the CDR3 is TGTGCCAGCAGCTTATTTGGGGCGGCATCCTACGAGCAGTACTTC.

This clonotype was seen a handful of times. The chain's CDR3 is CASSSGTGKGLRNEQFF. The CDR3, as DNA: TGTGCCAGCAGCTCCGGGACAGGGAAGGGACTGCGCAATGAGCAGTTCTTC. This chain connects TRBV7-2 to TRBJ2-1; TRBD1 matches 9 bases. Germline CDR1 is SGHTA and CDR2 is FQGNSA. This CDR3 comprises 17 residues. The J segment lost 6 bases and the V segment lost 4 bases, leaving 13 bases of the junction unmatched. Filled out from reference TRBV7-2 and TRBJ2-1, the complete variable domain reads GAGVSQSPSNKVTEKGKDVELRCDPISGHTALYWYRQSLGQGLEFLIYFQGNSAPDKSGLPSDRFSAERTGGSVSTLTIQRTQQEDSAVYLCASSSGTGKGLRNEQFFGPGTRLTVL.

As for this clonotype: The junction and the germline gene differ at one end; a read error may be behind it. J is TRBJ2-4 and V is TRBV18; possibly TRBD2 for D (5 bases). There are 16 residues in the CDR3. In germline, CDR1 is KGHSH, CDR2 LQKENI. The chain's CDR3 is CARSPPGGLAKNMQYF. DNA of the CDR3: TGTGCCCGCTCACCACCAGGAGGATTAGCCAAAAACATGCAGTACTTC.

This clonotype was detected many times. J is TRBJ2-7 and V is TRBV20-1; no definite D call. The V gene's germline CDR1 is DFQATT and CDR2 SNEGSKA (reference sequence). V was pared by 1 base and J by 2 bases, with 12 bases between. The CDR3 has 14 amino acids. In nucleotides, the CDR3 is TGCAGTGCTAGAGTTGTAGGGCGAACCTACGAGCAGTACTTC. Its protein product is CSARVVGRTYEQYF.

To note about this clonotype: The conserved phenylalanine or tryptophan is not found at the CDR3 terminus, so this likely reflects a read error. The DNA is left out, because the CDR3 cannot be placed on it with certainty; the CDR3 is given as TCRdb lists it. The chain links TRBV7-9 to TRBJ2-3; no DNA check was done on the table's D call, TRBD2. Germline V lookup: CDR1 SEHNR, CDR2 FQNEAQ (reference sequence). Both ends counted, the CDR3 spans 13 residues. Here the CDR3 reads CASSLRRVGGRRR.

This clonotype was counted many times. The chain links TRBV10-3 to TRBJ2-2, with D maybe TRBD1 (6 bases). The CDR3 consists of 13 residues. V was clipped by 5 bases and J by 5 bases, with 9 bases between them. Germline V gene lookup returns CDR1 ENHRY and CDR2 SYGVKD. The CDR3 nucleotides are TGTGCCATCAGTACAGGGTTTACCGGGGAGCTGTTTTTT. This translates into CAISTGFTGELFF.

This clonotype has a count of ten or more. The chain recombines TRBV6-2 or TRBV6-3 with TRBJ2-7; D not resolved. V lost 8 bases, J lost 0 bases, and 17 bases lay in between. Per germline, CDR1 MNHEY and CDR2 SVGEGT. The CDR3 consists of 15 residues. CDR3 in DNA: TGTGCCAGCGTTGCCAGGCCAACGAGCTCCTACGAGCAGTACTTC. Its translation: CASVARPTSSYEQYF.

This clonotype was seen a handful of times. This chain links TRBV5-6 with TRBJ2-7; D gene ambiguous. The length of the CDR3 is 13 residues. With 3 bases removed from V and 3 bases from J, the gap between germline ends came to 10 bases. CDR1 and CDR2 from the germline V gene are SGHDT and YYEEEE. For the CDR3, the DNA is TGTGCCAGCAGCTATAACAGACGCTACGAGCAGTACTTC. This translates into CASSYNRRYEQYF.

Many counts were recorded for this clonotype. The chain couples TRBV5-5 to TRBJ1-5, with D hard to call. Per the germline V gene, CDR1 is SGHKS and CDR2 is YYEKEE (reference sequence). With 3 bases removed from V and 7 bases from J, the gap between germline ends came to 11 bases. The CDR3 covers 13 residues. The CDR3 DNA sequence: TGTGCCAGCAGCTCCAGCGTCCCGCAGCCCCAGCATTTT. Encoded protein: CASSSSVPQPQHF.

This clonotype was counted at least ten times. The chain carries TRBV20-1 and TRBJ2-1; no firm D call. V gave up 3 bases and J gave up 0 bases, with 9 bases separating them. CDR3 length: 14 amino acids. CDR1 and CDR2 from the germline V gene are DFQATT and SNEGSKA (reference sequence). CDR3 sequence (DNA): TGCAGTGCTAGCCTCTTCACCTCCTACAATGAGCAGTTCTTC. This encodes CSASLFTSYNEQFF.

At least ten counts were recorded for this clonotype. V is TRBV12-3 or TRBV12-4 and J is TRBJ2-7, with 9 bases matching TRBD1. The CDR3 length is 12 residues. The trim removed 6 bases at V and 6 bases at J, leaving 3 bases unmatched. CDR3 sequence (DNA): TGTGCCAGCAGGACAGGGGGGGGCGAGCAGTACTTC. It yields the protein CASRTGGGEQYF.

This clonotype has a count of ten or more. As DNA, the CDR3 is TGTGCCAGCTCACCACCCACTAGCGGGGGCACAGATACGCAGTATTTT. It translates to CASSPPTSGGTDTQYF. The J gene is TRBJ2-3, the V gene TRBV18; 10 nucleotides align to TRBD2. Germline CDR1 and CDR2: KGHSH and LQKENI. With 0 bases clipped from V and 1 base from J, the junction kept 1 base outside the gene matches. The CDR3 loop spans 16 amino acids.

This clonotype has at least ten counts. The CDR3 region is CASSLTGGEGNYGYTF. DNA for the CDR3: TGTGCCAGCAGCTTAACGGGAGGGGAAGGGAACTATGGCTACACCTTC. This sequence joins TRBV7-3 and TRBJ1-2; weak D call: TRBD1 (5 bases). The V and J ends lost 0 bases and 2 bases respectively, with 13 bases between them. Germline CDR1 SGHTA, CDR2 FQGTGA. The CDR3 is made up of 16 amino acids.

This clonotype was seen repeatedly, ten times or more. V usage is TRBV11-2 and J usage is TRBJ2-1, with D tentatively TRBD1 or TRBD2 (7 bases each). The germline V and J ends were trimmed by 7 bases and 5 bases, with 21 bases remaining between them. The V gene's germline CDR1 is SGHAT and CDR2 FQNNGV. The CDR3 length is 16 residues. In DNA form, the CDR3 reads TGTGCCAGCACCTCAGGGGGGGGGCTATTTAACAATGAGCAGTTCTTC. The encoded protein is CASTSGGGLFNNEQFF.

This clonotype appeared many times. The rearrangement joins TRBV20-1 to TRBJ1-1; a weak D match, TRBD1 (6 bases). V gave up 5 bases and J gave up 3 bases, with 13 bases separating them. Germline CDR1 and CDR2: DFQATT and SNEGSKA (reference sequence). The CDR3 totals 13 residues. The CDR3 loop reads CSAPGHPYTEAFF. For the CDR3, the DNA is TGCAGTGCTCCGGGACACCCCTACACTGAAGCTTTCTTT.

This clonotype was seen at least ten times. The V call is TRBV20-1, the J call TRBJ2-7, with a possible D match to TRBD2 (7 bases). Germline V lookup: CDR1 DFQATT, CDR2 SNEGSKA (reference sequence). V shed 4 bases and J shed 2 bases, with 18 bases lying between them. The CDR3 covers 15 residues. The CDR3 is CSAILGGGSTYEQYF. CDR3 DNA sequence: TGCAGTGCTATCCTGGGAGGGGGTTCCACCTACGAGCAGTACTTC.

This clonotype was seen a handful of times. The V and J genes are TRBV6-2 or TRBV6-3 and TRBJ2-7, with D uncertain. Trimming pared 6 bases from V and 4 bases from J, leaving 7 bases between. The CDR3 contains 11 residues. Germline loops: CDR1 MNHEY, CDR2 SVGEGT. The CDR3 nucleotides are TGTGCCAGCAGCCAGCATTACGAGCAGTACTTC. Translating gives CASSQHYEQYF.

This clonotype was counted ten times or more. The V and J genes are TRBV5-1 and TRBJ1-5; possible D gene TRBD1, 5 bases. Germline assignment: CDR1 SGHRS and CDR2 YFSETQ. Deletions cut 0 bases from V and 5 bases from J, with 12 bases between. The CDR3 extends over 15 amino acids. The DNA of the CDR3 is TGCGCCAGCAGCTTGGATCAGTGGGGCGATCAGCCCCAGCATTTT. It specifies CASSLDQWGDQPQHF.

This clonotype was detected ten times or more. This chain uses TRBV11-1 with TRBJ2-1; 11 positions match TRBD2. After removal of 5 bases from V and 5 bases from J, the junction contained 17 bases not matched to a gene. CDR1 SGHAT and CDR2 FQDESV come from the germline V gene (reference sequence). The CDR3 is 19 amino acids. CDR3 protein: CASSRIKSTSGGPDNEQFF. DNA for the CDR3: TGTGCCAGCAGCCGTATAAAGTCTACTAGCGGGGGCCCGGACAATGAGCAGTTCTTC.

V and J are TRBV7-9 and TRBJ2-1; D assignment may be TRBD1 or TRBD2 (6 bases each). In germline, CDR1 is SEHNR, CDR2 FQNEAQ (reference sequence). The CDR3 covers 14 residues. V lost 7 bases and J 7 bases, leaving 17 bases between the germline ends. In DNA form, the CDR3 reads TGTGCCAGCATCGACAGGACTATTTCAAATGAGCAGTTCTTC. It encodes CASIDRTISNEQFF. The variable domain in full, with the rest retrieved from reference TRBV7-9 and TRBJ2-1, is DTGVSQNPRHKITKRGQNVTFRCDPISEHNRLYWYRQTLGQGPEFLTYFQNEAQLEKSRLLSDRFSAERPKGSFSTLEIQRTEQGDSAMYLCASIDRTISNEQFFGPGTRLTVL.

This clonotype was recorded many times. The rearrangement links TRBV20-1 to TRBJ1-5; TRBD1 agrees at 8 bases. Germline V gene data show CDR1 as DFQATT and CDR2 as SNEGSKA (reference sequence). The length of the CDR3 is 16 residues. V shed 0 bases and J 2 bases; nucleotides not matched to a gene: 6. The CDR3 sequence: CSARDSLTGGNQPQHF. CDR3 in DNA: TGCAGTGCTAGAGACTCCCTGACAGGGGGCAATCAGCCCCAGCATTTT.

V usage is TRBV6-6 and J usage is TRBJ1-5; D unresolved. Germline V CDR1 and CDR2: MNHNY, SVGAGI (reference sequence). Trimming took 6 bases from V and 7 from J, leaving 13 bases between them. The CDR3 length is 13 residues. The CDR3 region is CASRTSSGQPQHF. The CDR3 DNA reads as TGTGCCAGCAGAACCTCCTCAGGACAGCCCCAGCATTTT.

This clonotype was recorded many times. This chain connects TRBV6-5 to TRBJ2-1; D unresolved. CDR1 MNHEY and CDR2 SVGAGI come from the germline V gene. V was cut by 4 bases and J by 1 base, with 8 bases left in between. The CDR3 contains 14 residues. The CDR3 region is CASSSEASYNEQFF. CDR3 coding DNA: TGTGCCAGCAGTTCGGAAGCGTCCTACAATGAGCAGTTCTTC.

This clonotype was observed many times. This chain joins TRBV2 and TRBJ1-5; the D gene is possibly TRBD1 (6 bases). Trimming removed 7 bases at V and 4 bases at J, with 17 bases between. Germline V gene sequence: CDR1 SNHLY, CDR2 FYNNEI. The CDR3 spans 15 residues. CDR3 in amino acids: CASKGTRGHNQPQHF. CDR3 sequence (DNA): TGTGCCAGCAAAGGGACAAGGGGCCATAATCAGCCCCAGCATTTT. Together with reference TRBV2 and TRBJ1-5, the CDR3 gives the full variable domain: EPEVTQTPSHQVTQMGQEVILRCVPISNHLYFYWYRQILGQKVEFLVSFYNNEISEKSEIFDDQFSVERPDGSNFTLKIRSTKLEDSAMYFCASKGTRGHNQPQHFGDGTRLSIL.

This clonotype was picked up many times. The CDR3 DNA reads TGTGCCAGCAGTCTCGCCTCGGGGTCCCACGAGCAGTACTTC. Translated, it gives CASSLASGSHEQYF. The chain links TRBV27 to TRBJ2-7, with D perhaps matching TRBD2 (5 bases). The CDR3 contains 14 residues. Germline-derived CDR1 and CDR2 are MNHEY and SMNVEV (reference sequence). V was trimmed by 5 bases and J by 5 bases, leaving 16 bases between them.

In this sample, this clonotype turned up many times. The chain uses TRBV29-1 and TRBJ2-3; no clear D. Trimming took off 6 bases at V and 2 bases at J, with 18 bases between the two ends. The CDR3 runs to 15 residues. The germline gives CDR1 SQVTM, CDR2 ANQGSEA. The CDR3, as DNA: TGCAGCGTCGCCTCCCATGGTATGACCACAGATACGCAGTATTTT. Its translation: CSVASHGMTTDTQYF.

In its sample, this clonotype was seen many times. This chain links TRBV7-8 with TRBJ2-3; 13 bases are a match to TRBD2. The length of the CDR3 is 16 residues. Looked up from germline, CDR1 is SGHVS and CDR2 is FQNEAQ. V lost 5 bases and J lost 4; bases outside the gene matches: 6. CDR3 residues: CASSGLAGVTPDTQYF. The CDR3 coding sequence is TGTGCCAGCAGCGGACTAGCGGGAGTTACCCCAGATACGCAGTATTTT.